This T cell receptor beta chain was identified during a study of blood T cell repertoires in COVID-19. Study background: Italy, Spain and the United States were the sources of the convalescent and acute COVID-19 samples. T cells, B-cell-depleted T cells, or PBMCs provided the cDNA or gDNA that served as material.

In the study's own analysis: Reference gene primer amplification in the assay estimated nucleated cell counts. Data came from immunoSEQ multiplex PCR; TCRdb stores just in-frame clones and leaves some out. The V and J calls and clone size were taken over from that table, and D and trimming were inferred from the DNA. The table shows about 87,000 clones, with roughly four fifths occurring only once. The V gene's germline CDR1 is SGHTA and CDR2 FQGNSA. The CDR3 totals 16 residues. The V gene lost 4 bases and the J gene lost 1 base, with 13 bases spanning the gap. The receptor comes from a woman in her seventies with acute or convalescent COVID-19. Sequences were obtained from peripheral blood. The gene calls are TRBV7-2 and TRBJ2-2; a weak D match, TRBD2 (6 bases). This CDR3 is CASSSTGVKNTGELFF. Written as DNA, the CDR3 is TGTGCCAGCAGCTCTACGGGAGTCAAGAACACCGGGGAGCTGTTTTTT.